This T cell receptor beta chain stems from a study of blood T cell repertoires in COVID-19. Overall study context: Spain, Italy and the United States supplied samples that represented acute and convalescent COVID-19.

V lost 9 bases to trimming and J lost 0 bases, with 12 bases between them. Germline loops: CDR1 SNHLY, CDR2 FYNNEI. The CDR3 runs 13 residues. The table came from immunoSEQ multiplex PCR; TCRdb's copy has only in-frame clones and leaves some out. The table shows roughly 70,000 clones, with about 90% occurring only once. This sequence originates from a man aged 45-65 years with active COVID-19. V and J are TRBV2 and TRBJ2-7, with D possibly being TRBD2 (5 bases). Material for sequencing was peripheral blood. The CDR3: CASSDSPSYEQYF. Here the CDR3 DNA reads TGTGCCAGTAGCGATTCTCCCTCCTACGAGCAGTACTTC.